This T cell receptor beta chain was observed in a study of cytomegalovirus exposure and HLA in healthy donors. The CDR3 has 16 amino acids. Between the trimmed V and J ends, which lost 0 bases and 1 base, there was a span of 13 bases. Germline CDR1 reads SGHRS; CDR2 reads YFSETQ. It was with 60 Vbeta and 13 Jbeta primers that the PCR ran. Profiled with immunoSEQ multiplex PCR; TCRdb holds only in-frame clones, not every one. The sample holds around 180,000 clones, 60% to 80% seen once. This clonotype was sampled from a woman in her forties or fifties in good health and CMV-seropositive. The chain recombines TRBV5-1 with TRBJ2-5; unclear D gene. Sequencing was performed on PBMCs. The CDR3: CASSLAGMGLQETQYF. CDR3 bases: TGCGCCAGCAGCTTGGCCGGTATGGGCCTCCAAGAGACCCAGTACTTC.